This T cell receptor (beta chain) was sequenced for a study of spatial heterogeneity in lung cancer. As to time point: sample taken at primary tumor resection. The approximately 78 donors had untreated early-stage non-small cell lung cancer. The study sequenced unsorted whole RNA from tumor, nontumor lung or frozen PBMC. This clonotype was seen many times. From germline, CDR1 is MGHDK and CDR2 SYGVNS. CDR3 size: 13 residues. V trimming: 4 bases; J trimming: 9 bases; junction bases outside the gene matches: 7. MiXCR was run by TCRdb on the 5' RACE reads, yielding one entry per CDR3 protein. The repertoire has about 21,000 distinct CDR3 sequences, about 5.6% of them found once; the top ten carry approximately 35%.

Here the sequenced sample was PBMCs, taken at surgery. The source is a male donor with early-stage non-small cell lung cancer. The gene calls are TRBV25-1 and TRBJ1-2; TRBD1 matches at 8 bases. The CDR3 sequence: CASSAGTGVSYTF. The CDR3 coding sequence is TGTGCCAGCAGTGCCGGGACAGGCGTGAGCTACACCTTC.